This entry concerns a single TCR beta chain. This specimen comes from a study of T-cell memory formation after mild COVID-19. TCRdb re-called the 5' RACE reads with MiXCR, one entry per CDR3 protein. The repertoire holds about 620,000 distinct CDR3 sequences, roughly 18% seen once, with 12% in the top ten. The CDR3 sequence is 15 residues long. CDR1 and CDR2 from the germline V gene are KGHDR and SFDVKD. Trimming left V 10 bases short and J 6 bases short, with 21 bases between. Sequences were obtained from PBMCs or a T cell subset sorted from them (not recorded which). The clonotype comes from an adult woman who had mild COVID-19 (a few samples of this study predate the infection). Cell type and time point are not known. This rearrangement joins TRBV24-1 to TRBJ2-1; D is unclear. This CDR3 reads CATEIQKGYFNEQFF. CDR3 DNA: TGTGCCACGGAGATTCAGAAAGGGTACTTCAATGAGCAGTTCTTC.